This TCR beta chain appears in the sequencing data of a study of radiotherapy plus CTLA-4 blockade in lung cancer. Study-level points and caveats: Clones derived from tumor TCRs expanded in blood after radiotherapy plus ipilimumab.

This clone has only a few counts. Antigen unknown. Receiving focal radiation plus CTLA-4 blockade with ipilimumab were patients who had chemo-refractory metastatic non-small-cell lung cancer. CDR1 and CDR2 (germline): MNHEY, SMNVEV (reference sequence). Between the trimmed V and J ends, which lost 2 bases and 7 bases, there was a span of 9 bases. The CDR3 is 13 residues long. The method was immunoSEQ multiplex PCR; TCRdb's version includes in-frame clones alone and lacks a portion of them. Of some 60,000 clones listed, roughly three quarters are singletons. The source material was peripheral blood, sampled from a patient treated with radiotherapy plus ipilimumab. The receptor's source is a human donor with non-small cell lung cancer who had a complete response to radiotherapy plus ipilimumab. The chain recombines TRBV27 with TRBJ1-3; D possibly corresponds to TRBD1 (5 bases). The CDR3, as DNA: TGTGCCAGCAGTTTAAGTCGGGGGAACACCATATATTTT. This codes for CASSLSRGNTIYF.